There are many counts of the clone carrying this T cell receptor beta chain. The antigen remains undetermined. Per the germline V gene, CDR1 is SGDLS and CDR2 is YYNGEE. V gave up 0 bases and J gave up 0 bases, with 10 bases separating them. This CDR3 comprises 16 residues. TCRdb fed the 5' RACE reads into MiXCR, producing one record per CDR3 protein. The table records approximately 12,000 distinct CDR3 sequences, 9% to 14% of them present only once. Time point meaning: sample taken at primary tumor resection. The donors comprised about 70 untreated early-stage non-small cell lung cancer patients. These data come from a study of spatial heterogeneity in lung cancer. About the study: Sequences of the beta chain were consistently detected in greater numbers than alpha-chain sequences.

Regarding the study as a whole: In tumors, expanded intratumoral alpha and beta TCR counts tracked mutation counts.

J is TRBJ2-1 and V is TRBV9; no reliable D call. This material consisted of lung tumor tissue, taken at surgery. The TCR sequence derives from a female donor with early-stage non-small cell lung cancer. CDR3 residues: CASSVAGRGSYNEQFF. The CDR3 DNA reads TGTGCCAGCAGCGTAGCGGGCCGAGGCTCCTACAATGAGCAGTTCTTC.